This is a list of T cell receptor beta chains from one sample in a study of cytomegalovirus exposure and HLA in healthy donors. Generated by immunoSEQ multiplex PCR, the TCRdb table keeps only in-frame clones and is missing some. Of 200,000 or so clones in the sample, around 84% were seen once. The sample consisted of PBMCs. These receptors all come from a man younger than 35 in good health and CMV-seropositive. CDR3s include the opening cysteine and the closing phenylalanine or tryptophan. A D gene is named only where the DNA matches it firmly.

D gene: TRBD2
J gene: TRBJ2-2
V gene: TRBV7-2
CDR3 DNA: TGTGCCAGCAGGAGAACTAGCGGAAACACCGGGGAGCTGTTTTTT
CDR3 protein: CASRRTSGNTGELFF

D gene: NA
J gene: TRBJ2-6
V gene: TRBV6-5
CDR3 DNA: TGTGCCAGCAGCCTAGATCAGGGTGCCGCCAACGTCCTGACTTTC
CDR3 protein: CASSLDQGAANVLTF

D gene: NA
J gene: TRBJ2-7
V gene: TRBV18
CDR3 DNA: TGTGCCAGCTCACCAATCCCAAATCACTACGAGCAGTACTTC
CDR3 protein: CASSPIPNHYEQYF

D gene: TRBD1
J gene: TRBJ1-1
V gene: TRBV4-3
CDR3 DNA: TGCGCCAGCAGCCAAGAAGGACAGGGTGGGATAACTGAAGCTTTCTTT
CDR3 protein: CASSQEGQGGITEAFF

D gene: NA
J gene: TRBJ1-3
V gene: TRBV9
CDR3 DNA: TGTGCCAGCAGCGACAGGGCGTCTGGAAACACCATATATTTT
CDR3 protein: CASSDRASGNTIYF

D gene: TRBD1
J gene: TRBJ2-2
V gene: TRBV29-1
CDR3 DNA: TGCAGCGTTGACCCGGGACAGGTCACCGGGGAGCTGTTTTTT
CDR3 protein: CSVDPGQVTGELFF

D gene: NA
J gene: TRBJ2-1
V gene: TRBV4-3
CDR3 DNA: TGCGCCAGCAGCCAAGATTTGTCGGATGAGCAGTTCTTC
CDR3 protein: CASSQDLSDEQFF

D gene: TRBD1
J gene: TRBJ2-7
V gene: TRBV18
CDR3 DNA: TGTGCCAGCTCGCTCGGGACAGGGGGTTACGAGCAGTACTTC
CDR3 protein: CASSLGTGGYEQYF

D gene: TRBD2
J gene: TRBJ2-1
V gene: TRBV19
CDR3 DNA: TGTGCCAGTAGTATACGGGATGTAGCGGGTTTTTTCAATGAGCAGTTCTTC
CDR3 protein: CASSIRDVAGFFNEQFF

D gene: NA
J gene: TRBJ1-5
V gene: TRBV27
CDR3 DNA: TGTGCCAGCAGTTTCATAGAAGGGGTTCAGCCCCAGCATTTT
CDR3 protein: CASSFIEGVQPQHF

D gene: NA
J gene: TRBJ2-3
V gene: TRBV5-4
CDR3 DNA: TGTGCCAGCAGCTTGGGGACTGAAAGAAGCACAGATACGCAGTATTTT
CDR3 protein: CASSLGTERSTDTQYF

D gene: TRBD1
J gene: TRBJ1-4
V gene: TRBV4-1
CDR3 DNA: TGCGCCAGCAGCCATGCCCCGATGACAGGGGCCCGAAAACTGTTTTTT
CDR3 protein: CASSHAPMTGARKLFF

D gene: TRBD1
J gene: TRBJ1-2
V gene: TRBV2
CDR3 DNA: TGTGCCAGTAACCGGGACAGGCCCCGTGCTCGGGGTGGCTACACCTTC
CDR3 protein: CASNRDRPRARGGYTF

D gene: NA
J gene: TRBJ1-1
V gene: TRBV27
CDR3 DNA: TGTGCCAGCAGTGGAGGGCGCACTGAAGCTTTCTTT
CDR3 protein: CASSGGRTEAFF

D gene: NA
J gene: TRBJ1-1
V gene: TRBV18
CDR3 DNA: TGTGCCAGCTCACCAGAATTGCGCAGGGGTACTGAAGCTTTCTTT
CDR3 protein: CASSPELRRGTEAFF

D gene: TRBD1
J gene: TRBJ2-1
V gene: TRBV11-3
CDR3 DNA: TGTGCCAGCAGCTATAATGACAGGGGTTACAATGAGCAGTTCTTC
CDR3 protein: CASSYNDRGYNEQFF

D gene: NA
J gene: TRBJ2-7
V gene: TRBV6-6
CDR3 DNA: TGTGCCAGCAGTCGAGGAGGGACGCCACCAGGCGAGCAGTACTTC
CDR3 protein: CASSRGGTPPGEQYF

D gene: NA
J gene: TRBJ1-5
V gene: TRBV5-3
CDR3 DNA: TGTGCCAGAAGTGAGGAGGGCGGTTATAGCAATCAGCCCCAGCATTTT
CDR3 protein: CARSEEGGYSNQPQHF

D gene: TRBD1
J gene: TRBJ2-7
V gene: TRBV19
CDR3 DNA: TGTGCCAGTAGTTACAGGGGGCTAAGGGACGAGCAGTACTTC
CDR3 protein: CASSYRGLRDEQYF

D gene: NA
J gene: TRBJ2-1
V gene: TRBV5-1
CDR3 DNA: TGCGCCAGCAGCTCAAGACTAGAGGGGTCCTATGAGCAGTTCTTC
CDR3 protein: CASSSRLEGSYEQFF

D gene: NA
J gene: TRBJ2-3
V gene: TRBV4-2
CDR3 DNA: TGTGCCAGCAGCCAAGATCGGGGCCCGGCTAGCGTTCCTACGCAGTATTTT
CDR3 protein: CASSQDRGPASVPTQYF